Below, 19 T cell receptor beta chains from the same sample are listed, as sequenced in a study of long-term antiretroviral therapy in people with HIV. Running of the v3.0 immunoSEQ assay took place at survey level. TCRdb keeps only in-frame clones here, not all; method: immunoSEQ multiplex PCR. The top ten clones hold over 0.8% of a sample with some 30,000 clones, more than 75% of them seen once. This material consisted of unsorted PBMCs, taken 2 years after starting antiretroviral therapy. Source of these receptors: a man aged 45-60 years with HIV.

The CDR3 region is CASSLTQGAVGELFF. The CDR3 DNA reads as TGTGCCAGCAGCTTAACTCAGGGGGCAGTCGGGGAGCTGTTTTTT. This chain joins TRBV7-2 and TRBJ2-2; 8 nucleotides match TRBD1. CDR3 length equals 15 residues. Trimming removed 2 bases from V and 7 bases from J; junction bases left unmatched: 6. Germline V gene data show CDR1 as SGHTA and CDR2 as FQGNSA.

J is TRBJ2-3 and V is TRBV4-3, with D hard to call. Germline CDR1 reads LGHNA; CDR2 reads YSLEER. This CDR3 region has 13 residues. Trimming took 0 bases from V and 3 from J, leaving 4 bases between them. CDR3: CASSQDGTDTQYF. The CDR3 nucleotides are TGCGCCAGCAGCCAAGATGGGACAGATACGCAGTATTTT.

The chain has TRBV7-8 and TRBJ2-1; D uncertain. The length of the CDR3 is 15 residues. Trimming stripped 5 bases from V and 0 bases from J, with 11 bases between. In germline, CDR1 is SGHVS, CDR2 FQNEAQ. The CDR3 reads CASSLRLGSYNEQFF. For the CDR3, the DNA is TGTGCCAGCAGCCTGAGATTGGGCTCCTACAATGAGCAGTTCTTC. The whole variable domain, remainder taken from reference TRBV7-8 and TRBJ2-1, is GAGVSQSPRYKVAKRGQDVALRCDPISGHVSLFWYQQALGQGPEFLTYFQNEAQLDKSGLPSDRFFAERPEGSVSTLKIQRTQQEDSAVYLCASSLRLGSYNEQFFGPGTRLTVL.

CDR3 in amino acids: CASSARLATGELFF. The DNA of the CDR3 is TGTGCCAGCAGCGCCCGACTAGCGACCGGGGAGCTGTTTTTT. V is TRBV9 and J is TRBJ2-2, with TRBD2 identical over 8 bases. J gave up 5 bases and V 3 bases, and 3 bases lay outside the gene matches. CDR3 length: 14 residues. CDR1 and CDR2 (germline): SGDLS, YYNGEE.

The chain joins TRBV28 to TRBJ2-7; D gene uncertain. The CDR3 is 12 residues long. Germline lookup yields CDR1 MDHEN and CDR2 SYDVKM. V shed 7 bases and J shed 3 bases, with 10 bases lying between them. The CDR3 sequence: CASNSGFYEQYF. CDR3 nucleotides: TGTGCCAGCAATTCTGGCTTCTACGAGCAGTACTTC.

This clone has just one count. The V gene is TRBV11-2, the J gene TRBJ1-6; D possibly corresponds to TRBD1 (6 bases). Germline lookup yields CDR1 SGHAT and CDR2 FQNNGV. The CDR3 spans 13 residues. Between the trimmed V and J ends, which lost 3 bases and 7 bases, there was a span of 7 bases. The CDR3 protein is CASSLQGNSPLHF. DNA of the CDR3: TGTGCCAGCAGCTTGCAGGGGAATTCACCCCTCCACTTT. Full variable domain (missing parts from reference TRBV11-2 and TRBJ1-6): EAGVAQSPRYKIIEKRQSVAFWCNPISGHATLYWYQQILGQGPKLLIQFQNNGVVDDSQLPKDRFSAERLKGVDSTLKIQPAKLEDSAVYLCASSLQGNSPLHFGNGTRLTVT.

The chain uses TRBV13 and TRBJ2-3; 14 bases line up with TRBD2. Germline CDR1 is PRHDT and CDR2 is FYEKMQ (reference sequence). V lost 0 bases to trimming and J lost 3 bases; unmatched junction nucleotides: 8. The CDR3 has 19 amino acids. The CDR3 sequence is CASSLGRWTSGGITDTQYF. CDR3 nucleotides: TGTGCCAGCAGCTTAGGCCGTTGGACTAGCGGGGGGATAACAGATACGCAGTATTTT.

The V and J genes are TRBV7-2 and TRBJ1-1; D gene uncertain. The germline V gene has CDR1 SGHTA and CDR2 FQGNSA. With 2 bases removed from V and 8 bases from J, the gap between germline ends came to 9 bases. The CDR3 runs 12 residues. CDR3 in amino acids: CASSLPGGEAFF. DNA for the CDR3: TGTGCCAGCAGCTTACCTGGCGGAGAAGCTTTCTTT.

The chain recombines TRBV28 with TRBJ2-5, with a weak D call TRBD1 (7 bases). There are 16 residues in the CDR3. Looked up from germline, CDR1 is MDHEN and CDR2 is SYDVKM. Trimming cost V 3 bases and J 1 base, with 15 bases left between them. The CDR3: CASSLLQGGIQETQYF. The DNA of the CDR3 is TGTGCCAGCAGTTTGCTCCAGGGGGGAATCCAAGAGACCCAGTACTTC.

This clone was counted between two and nine times. V gene TRBV4-1 combines with J gene TRBJ2-7, with D uncertain. CDR1 MGHRA and CDR2 YSYEKL come from the germline V gene. CDR3 size: 14 residues. Trimming pared 4 bases from V and 2 bases from J, leaving 12 bases between. In DNA form, the CDR3 reads TGCGCCAGCAGCCCCGCGTGGGCCGCCTACGAGCAGTACTTC. Its protein is CASSPAWAAYEQYF.

The chain carries TRBV6-1 and TRBJ1-1, with 7 bases lining up with TRBD1. Germline loops: CDR1 MNHNS, CDR2 SASEGT. V shed 3 bases and J 10 bases; nucleotides not matched to a gene: 5. This CDR3 has 12 residues. CDR3 coding DNA: TGTGCCAGCAGTGACACAGGGGTCGGAGCTTTCTTT. Its translation is CASSDTGVGAFF.

This chain joins TRBV7-8 and TRBJ2-7, with D unclear. CDR3 length: 14 amino acids. V gave up 4 bases and J gave up 3 bases, with 13 bases separating them. Looked up from germline, CDR1 is SGHVS and CDR2 is FQNEAQ. The CDR3: CASSSRLRDYEQYF. CDR3 coding DNA: TGTGCCAGCAGCTCCCGGTTGAGAGACTACGAGCAGTACTTC.

V is TRBV14 and J is TRBJ2-7, with TRBD1 as a possible D gene (6 bases). This CDR3 spans 16 amino acids. The V end lost 2 bases, the J end lost 1 base, and 15 bases lay between the germline ends. The germline V gene has CDR1 SGHDN and CDR2 FVKESK. CDR3: CASSQIGGSSSYEQYF. DNA of the CDR3: TGTGCCAGCAGCCAAATAGGGGGATCCTCTTCCTACGAGCAGTACTTC.

The V call is TRBV28, the J call TRBJ2-5; 10 bases are a match to TRBD2. J lost 5 bases, V lost 2 bases, and 8 bases had no gene match. The CDR3 is 16 residues long. Looked up from germline, CDR1 is MDHEN and CDR2 is SYDVKM. CDR3 coding DNA: TGTGCCAGCAGTTTAGGTCTAGCGGGAGCGGGTGAGACCCAGTACTTC. Translated: CASSLGLAGAGETQYF.

This clone was recorded a few times. V and J are TRBV9 and TRBJ1-5; D is unresolved. This CDR3 region has 14 residues. Deletions cut 0 bases from V and 2 bases from J, with 6 bases between. Germline assignment: CDR1 SGDLS and CDR2 YYNGEE. The DNA of the CDR3 is TGTGCCAGCAGCGTAGACAGTGGCAATCAGCCCCAGCATTTT. Its translation is CASSVDSGNQPQHF.

The rearrangement joins TRBV5-6 to TRBJ1-1; D is perhaps TRBD1 (6 bases). V lost 0 bases and J lost 2, with 11 bases in between. This CDR3 has 15 amino acids. The germline V gene has CDR1 SGHDT and CDR2 YYEEEE. CDR3 amino acids: CASSLVAGANTEAFF. In nucleotides, the CDR3 is TGTGCCAGCAGCTTGGTCGCAGGGGCTAACACTGAAGCTTTCTTT.

The chain couples TRBV5-1 to TRBJ1-2; D call uncertain. The CDR3 runs to 16 residues. V shed 0 bases and J shed 0 bases, with 12 bases lying between them. Germline V lookup: CDR1 SGHRS, CDR2 YFSETQ. The CDR3: CASSLALTNSNYGYTF. The CDR3 bases are TGCGCCAGCAGCTTGGCCCTGACAAATTCTAACTATGGCTACACCTTC.

The chain couples TRBV11-1 to TRBJ2-1; perhaps TRBD2 as D (7 bases). The CDR3 is 15 residues long. The germline CDR1 and CDR2 sequences are SGHAT and FQDESV (reference sequence). The V end lost 1 base, the J end lost 6 bases, and 13 bases lay between the germline ends. The CDR3 region has the DNA TGTGCCAGCAGCTTAGGAGGGGGGGCCGCCAATGAGCAGTTCTTC. This translates into CASSLGGGAANEQFF.

The V call is TRBV2, the J call TRBJ1-5; D possibly corresponds to TRBD1 (5 bases). The V end was cut by 6 bases, the J end by 4 bases, with 16 bases between. The CDR3 is made up of 15 amino acids. Germline V gene data show CDR1 as SNHLY and CDR2 as FYNNEI. The CDR3 loop reads CASRARQRSNQPQHF. The CDR3, as DNA: TGTGCCAGCAGGGCTCGACAGCGGTCAAATCAGCCCCAGCATTTT.